The present T cell receptor (beta chain) was sequenced within a study of blood T cell repertoires in COVID-19. At the level of the study: Material from acute and convalescent COVID-19 was sourced from the United States, Italy and Spain. Nucleic acid was either cDNA or gDNA, and it came from T cells, B-cell-depleted T cells, or PBMCs.

Donors were grouped by their self-reported clinical history. Original methodology: The assay estimated nucleated cells by amplifying reference gene primers. The data were produced by immunoSEQ multiplex PCR, yet TCRdb's version contains in-frame clones alone and is incomplete. The DNA gave D and trimming, while V, J and clone size come from that table. The sample has 300,000 or so clones; roughly 86% are singletons. V dropped 4 bases and J dropped 1 base, with 5 bases sitting between them. The CDR3 consists of 13 residues. This chain joins TRBV12-3 or TRBV12-4 and TRBJ1-5; D uncertain. The sequence was obtained from a woman aged 45-60 years who had been exposed to COVID-19. The specimen sequenced was PBMCs or T cells enriched from blood (not recorded which). The CDR3 protein is CASSSVSNQPQHF. The CDR3 DNA reads TGTGCCAGCAGTTCGGTAAGCAATCAGCCCCAGCATTTT.